The clone carrying this T cell receptor beta chain was detected ten times or more. This record belongs to a study of T-cell reconstitution after alpha-beta-depleted transplantation in children. The V end lost 1 base, the J end lost 4 bases, and 7 bases lay between the germline ends. CDR1 and CDR2 from the germline V gene are SGHRS and YFSETQ. The CDR3 has 13 residues. Unique molecular identifiers were incorporated during preparation of the TCRbeta library. TCRdb fed the PCR reads into MiXCR, producing one record per CDR3 protein. The repertoire holds some 490,000 distinct CDR3 sequences, with 9.5% to 15% as singletons.

The rearrangement joins TRBV5-1 to TRBJ2-3; D ambiguous. This receptor was identified in a human donor who donated a stem cell graft to a child with combined immunodeficiency. The sample here was PBMCs from the stem cell graft donor, taken from the stem cell graft. CDR3 region: CASSLNQADTQYF. In nucleotides, the CDR3 is TGCGCCAGCAGCTTGAATCAGGCAGATACGCAGTATTTT.